This T cell receptor (beta chain) was profiled in a study of cytotoxic CD8 clonotypes in ibrutinib-treated CLL. The overall study: Treatment had run for a median 12 months, range 6 to 36, when response samples were taken.

The assay was immunoSEQ multiplex PCR, and TCRdb's table has in-frame clones only and misses some. Here the sample spans 50,000 to 70,000 clones, 50% to 60% being singletons. Findings of the study overall: Shared public clonotypes were rare, and on treatment they either got smaller or stayed the same. Exceeding age-matched healthy donors, baseline clonality also tracked the counts of circulating CD8+ T cells.

A note on this clone: Its antigen is undetermined.

Per germline, CDR1 SGHTA and CDR2 FQGNSA. Between the trimmed V and J ends, which lost 5 bases and 4 bases, there was a span of 16 bases. CDR3 size: 15 residues. The clonotype was recovered from a human donor with chronic lymphocytic leukemia. The gene calls are TRBV7-2 and TRBJ2-3, with D perhaps TRBD2 (5 bases). The sequenced sample was PBMCs, obtained at disease progression, from a patient treated with ibrutinib. The CDR3, as DNA: TGTGCCAGCAGCCAAGATAGGCTAGCCTCAGATACGCAGTATTTT. The encoded protein is CASSQDRLASDTQYF. The whole variable domain, filled in from reference TRBV7-2 and TRBJ2-3, reads GAGVSQSPSNKVTEKGKDVELRCDPISGHTALYWYRQSLGQGLEFLIYFQGNSAPDKSGLPSDRFSAERTGGSVSTLTIQRTQQEDSAVYLCASSQDRLASDTQYFGPGTRLTVL.